The T cell receptor (beta chain) described here comes from a study of blood T cell repertoires in COVID-19. In the study overall: The samples span acute and convalescent COVID-19 from the United States, Italy and Spain. From T cells, B-cell-depleted T cells, or PBMCs came the material, which was cDNA or gDNA.

This CDR3 has 15 residues. V lost 7 bases, J lost 1 base, and 6 bases stayed unmatched. Looked up from germline, CDR1 is SQVTM and CDR2 is ANQGSEA. Authors' processing steps: Estimated nucleated cell counts came from reference gene primer amplification. Libraries were prepared by immunoSEQ multiplex PCR; TCRdb keeps only in-frame clonotypes and omits some of them. Clonal size and the V and J genes are those of that table, whereas D and trimming came from the DNA. Among around 170,000 clones listed, approximately 89% were seen once. The gene calls are TRBV29-1 and TRBJ2-5; 13 bases are a match to TRBD2. Sequenced input: peripheral blood. The source is a woman younger than 45 with acute or convalescent COVID-19. The CDR3 DNA reads as TGCAGCGCCTCCGGGACTAGCGGGGTCCAAGAGACCCAGTACTTC. Its protein is CSASGTSGVQETQYF.